This TCR beta chain was obtained from a study of blood T cell repertoires in COVID-19. Overall study: Specimens from acute and convalescent COVID-19 originated in the United States, Italy and Spain. The cDNA or gDNA used as material had been derived from T cells, B-cell-depleted T cells, or PBMCs.

This clone was detected only a few times. Per the original data handling: Estimates of nucleated cell counts were drawn from the amplification of reference gene primers. Sequenced by immunoSEQ multiplex PCR; TCRdb stores in-frame clones only, minus some. V and J calls and clone size are copied from that table; D and trimming were computed from the DNA. This table holds about 180,000 clones, under 85% found once. The sequenced sample consisted of peripheral blood. The clonotype was recovered from a human donor in a cohort sampled during active COVID-19.

DNA of the CDR3: TGTGCCAGCAGAGTCAATCTAACCCCGACCTACGAGCAGTACTTC. It translates to CASRVNLTPTYEQYF. The chain recombines TRBV6-5 with TRBJ2-7; D uncertain. Germline CDR1 reads MNHEY; CDR2 reads SVGAGI. Trimming took 6 bases from V and 2 from J, leaving 17 bases between them. The CDR3 is 15 residues long.